Listed here are 32 T cell receptor beta chains from one sample, sequenced in a study of vaccination effects on CD4 cells after COVID-19. These receptors lack a known antigen. Once cultured for approximately ten days, the cells underwent separation to obtain CD4+ T cells. Vaccine administered to participants consisted of two doses of either BNT162b2 or mRNA-1273. This table comes from immunoSEQ multiplex PCR, and its TCRdb copy is limited to in-frame clones, with some not included. The data hold 40,000 or so clones, with 60% to 75% observed a single time. The material sequenced was CD4+ T cells from PBMCs cultured without peptide, taken after COVID-19 vaccination. Receptors were obtained from a human donor who received a COVID-19 vaccine.

The CDR3 here is CASSDLMAFF. The CDR3 bases are TGTGCCAGCAGTGATTTAATGGCTTTCTTT. The chain is built from TRBV2 and TRBJ1-1; D is unresolved. Between the trimmed V and J ends, which lost 3 bases and 11 bases, there was a span of 7 bases. This CDR3 is built from 10 residues. CDR1 and CDR2 from the germline V gene are SNHLY and FYNNEI. Looking up the rest from reference TRBV2 and TRBJ1-1 gives the full variable domain: EPEVTQTPSHQVTQMGQEVILRCVPISNHLYFYWYRQILGQKVEFLVSFYNNEISEKSEIFDDQFSVERPDGSNFTLKIRSTKLEDSAMYFCASSDLMAFFGQGTRLTVV.

J is TRBJ1-1 and V is TRBV11-2, with D possibly TRBD1 on 6 matching bases. Trimming took 2 bases from V and 4 from J, leaving 14 bases between them. Germline V gene sequence: CDR1 SGHAT, CDR2 FQNNGV. The CDR3 is 15 amino acids. The CDR3 loop is CASSLKWGQGTEAFF. The CDR3 DNA reads as TGTGCCAGCAGCTTAAAATGGGGGCAAGGCACTGAAGCTTTCTTT.

This clone was observed a few times. The V and J genes are TRBV6-6 and TRBJ2-3; weak D call: TRBD2 (6 bases). Germline V gene sequence: CDR1 MNHNY, CDR2 SVGAGI (reference sequence). V dropped 5 bases and J dropped 9 bases, with 9 bases sitting between them. The CDR3 consists of 11 residues. CDR3 bases: TGTGCCAGCAGTATGGAGGGAACGCAGTATTTT. Translation: CASSMEGTQYF.

The chain is built from TRBV19 and TRBJ1-2, with 8 bases that match TRBD1. The V and J ends lost 4 bases and 7 bases, in that order; junction bases with no gene match: 11. Germline CDR1 LNHDA, CDR2 SQIVND (reference sequence). The length of the CDR3 is 15 residues. The CDR3 is CASSTGQGDWGGYTF. The CDR3 DNA follows: TGTGCCAGTAGTACCGGACAGGGTGATTGGGGTGGCTACACCTTC.

The J gene is TRBJ2-2, the V gene TRBV3-1 (or the pseudogene TRBV3-2); the D is unclear. With 0 bases removed from V and 4 bases from J, the gap between germline ends came to 15 bases. The CDR3 runs 17 residues. CDR1 and CDR2 (germline): LGHDT, YNNKEL (reference sequence). CDR3 bases: TGTGCCAGCAGCCAAGAAGCTAGTAGAAGGGTCACCGGGGAGCTGTTTTTT. Its protein is CASSQEASRRVTGELFF.

The V gene is TRBV27, the J gene TRBJ1-6, with D possibly being TRBD1 (6 bases). Germline CDR1 is MNHEY and CDR2 is SMNVEV (reference sequence). Trimming removed 6 bases at V and 8 bases at J, with 11 bases between. The CDR3 sequence is 13 residues long. DNA for the CDR3: TGTGCCAGCAGAAACAGGGAGTATTCACCCCTCCACTTT. Amino acid sequence: CASRNREYSPLHF.

The CDR3 DNA reads TGCGCCAGCAGCTTCACGGTGAACACCGGGGAGCTGTTTTTT. Translated, it gives CASSFTVNTGELFF. The J gene is TRBJ2-2, the V gene TRBV5-1; unclear D gene. CDR1 SGHRS and CDR2 YFSETQ come from the germline V gene. Between the trimmed V and J ends, which lost 2 bases and 1 base, there was a span of 6 bases. The CDR3 consists of 14 residues.

The chain links TRBV10-3 to TRBJ2-7, with TRBD2 identical over 7 bases. Germline CDR1 and CDR2: ENHRY and SYGVKD. This CDR3 is built from 15 residues. V lost 4 bases and J lost 7; bases outside the gene matches: 13. Here the CDR3 DNA reads TGTGCCATCAGTGGGGCTAGCGGAGTGGTGAGGGAGCAGTACTTC. Protein: CAISGASGVVREQYF.

This clone occurred once. The chain couples TRBV18 to TRBJ2-3, with 8 bases lining up with TRBD2. V shed 2 bases and J 9 bases; nucleotides not matched to a gene: 13. Looked up from germline, CDR1 is KGHSH and CDR2 is LQKENI. The CDR3 is made up of 16 amino acids. The CDR3, as DNA: TGTGCCAGCTCACCATCAACTAGCGGTACATCACGCACGCAGTATTTT. This gives the protein CASSPSTSGTSRTQYF.

This sequence joins TRBV4-2 and TRBJ1-1, with TRBD1 as a possible D gene (5 bases). Germline lookup yields CDR1 LGHNA and CDR2 YNFKEQ. The CDR3 sequence is 15 residues long. Trimming removed 3 bases from V and 1 base from J, with 12 bases in between. This CDR3 reads CASSQQGSTNTEAFF. The CDR3 coding sequence is TGTGCCAGCAGCCAGCAGGGTTCCACGAACACTGAAGCTTTCTTT.

The chain employs TRBV9 and TRBJ2-5; D is possibly TRBD1 or TRBD2 (5 bases each). V was clipped by 3 bases and J by 2 bases, with 23 bases between them. The length of the CDR3 is 18 residues. CDR1 and CDR2 (germline): SGDLS, YYNGEE. CDR3 bases: TGTGCCAGCAGCGGTAGGGGACGGCAACCCTTGGGGCAAGAGACCCAGTACTTC. This codes for CASSGRGRQPLGQETQYF. The full variable domain, in which reference TRBV9 and TRBJ2-5 provide the parts outside the CDR3, is DSGVTQTPKHLITATGQRVTLRCSPRSGDLSVYWYQQSLDQGLQFLIQYYNGEERAKGNILERFSAQQFPDLHSELNLSSLELGDSALYFCASSGRGRQPLGQETQYFGPGTRLLVL.

The chain is built from TRBV5-5 and TRBJ2-3; D possibly uses TRBD1 or TRBD2 (6 bases each). This CDR3 is built from 14 residues. Germline V gene lookup returns CDR1 SGHKS and CDR2 YYEKEE (reference sequence). Trimming shortened V by 7 bases and J by 2 bases, and 14 bases separated the two germline ends. For the CDR3, the DNA is TGTGCCAGCTGGGGCGGGGACAACACAGATACGCAGTATTTT. Protein: CASWGGDNTDTQYF.

The rearrangement joins TRBV6-5 to TRBJ1-1, with TRBD1 matching 7 bases. Germline V CDR1 and CDR2: MNHEY, SVGAGI. The CDR3 sequence is 15 residues long. Unmatched junction bases numbered 9, after V lost 5 bases and J lost 3 bases. The CDR3 spells CASSLLTGSDTEAFF. The CDR3 region has the DNA TGTGCCAGCAGTCTCTTGACAGGGTCGGACACTGAAGCTTTCTTT.

The V call is TRBV7-9, the J call TRBJ2-7; no clear D gene. The CDR3 is 13 amino acids. Germline CDR1 is SEHNR and CDR2 is FQNEAQ (reference sequence). V shed 1 base and J shed 0 bases, with 4 bases lying between them. The CDR3 nucleotides read TGTGCCAGCAGCTTAGAGATCTCCTACGAGCAGTACTTC. It translates to CASSLEISYEQYF.

V and J are TRBV23-1 and TRBJ1-6; D gene ambiguous. TRBV23-1 is an ORF, with its function uncertain. This CDR3 is built from 17 residues. The V end lost 0 bases, the J end lost 0 bases, and 9 bases lay between the germline ends. The CDR3 DNA follows: TGCGCCAGCAGTCAATCCCAATATTACTCCTATAATTCACCCCTCCACTTT. Translation gives CASSQSQYYSYNSPLHF.

The rearrangement links TRBV19 to TRBJ1-4; D remains ambiguous. CDR3 length equals 13 residues. Germline V gives CDR1 LNHDA, CDR2 SQIVND (reference sequence). V shed 3 bases and J shed 3 bases, with 5 bases lying between them. In DNA, the CDR3 is TGTGCCAGTAGTATTTCTGCTAATGAAAAACTGTTTTTT. This encodes CASSISANEKLFF.

The J gene is TRBJ2-5, the V gene TRBV11-2; 8 nucleotides agree with TRBD2. The CDR3 is 14 amino acids. Germline assignment: CDR1 SGHAT and CDR2 FQNNGV. V lost 5 bases to trimming and J lost 9 bases; unmatched junction nucleotides: 11. The CDR3 DNA reads as TGTGCCAGCAGCGTCGATTACGGGGGGGCGGCCCAGTACTTC. This gives the protein CASSVDYGGAAQYF.

This clone has a handful of counts. The chain joins TRBV5-1 to TRBJ2-1; TRBD1 matches 11 bases. In germline, CDR1 is SGHRS, CDR2 YFSETQ. This CDR3 is 15 amino acids long. Trimming at V came to 1 base and at J to 6 bases, leaving 3 bases not matched to a gene. The CDR3 protein is CASSLPGTGGNEQFF. For the CDR3, the DNA is TGCGCCAGCAGCTTGCCCGGGACAGGGGGCAATGAGCAGTTCTTC. The full variable domain, in which reference TRBV5-1 and TRBJ2-1 provide the parts outside the CDR3, is KAGVTQTPRYLIKTRGQQVTLSCSPISGHRSVSWYQQTPGQGLQFLFEYFSETQRNKGNFPGRFSGRQFSNSRSEMNVSTLELGDSALYLCASSLPGTGGNEQFFGPGTRLTVL.

This clone was counted once. The gene calls are TRBV6-1 and TRBJ1-2; TRBD1 might be the D (6 bases). The CDR3 spans 16 residues. Germline-derived CDR1 and CDR2 are MNHNS and SASEGT. The V gene lost 0 bases and the J gene lost 1 base, with 12 bases spanning the gap. CDR3 amino acids: CASSEASGVLNYGYTF. Here the CDR3 DNA reads TGTGCCAGCAGTGAAGCCTCAGGGGTTCTTAACTATGGCTACACCTTC.

This clone was detected once. J is TRBJ2-1 and V is TRBV2; TRBD2 matches at 8 bases. The ends lost 10 bases at V and 5 bases at J; junction bases unmatched: 10. Germline V gene lookup returns CDR1 SNHLY and CDR2 FYNNEI. The CDR3 consists of 14 residues. CDR3 coding DNA: TGTGCCACCTCGAGTCGGGGGGGGGACAATGAGCAGTTCTTC. Translation gives CATSSRGGDNEQFF.

This clone was seen only a few times. The CDR3 DNA sequence: TGTGCCAGCAGCTTAGCACAGCAAGAGACCCAGTACTTC. Translation gives CASSLAQQETQYF. The V call is TRBV7-8, the J call TRBJ2-5; D is unclear. In germline, CDR1 is SGHVS, CDR2 FQNEAQ. The CDR3 contains 13 residues. V lost 0 bases, J lost 2 bases, and 4 bases lay in between.

The chain uses TRBV7-7 and TRBJ1-3; D not certain. There are 13 residues in the CDR3. The ends were cut back, 4 bases at V and 4 bases at J, with 8 bases in the middle. Germline V gene data show CDR1 as SSHAT and CDR2 as FNYEAQ (reference sequence). CDR3 nucleotides: TGTGCCAGCAGCTCATCCTCAGGAAACACCATATATTTT. The encoded protein is CASSSSSGNTIYF.

This rearrangement joins TRBV5-6 to TRBJ2-1; no definite D call. The germline gives CDR1 SGHDT, CDR2 YYEEEE. Trimming left V 5 bases short and J 0 bases short, with 21 bases between. This CDR3 is 18 amino acids long. CDR3 protein: CASRNRLPTTNSYNEQFF. CDR3 DNA: TGTGCCAGCAGGAACCGACTCCCAACCACGAACTCCTACAATGAGCAGTTCTTC.

The rearrangement links TRBV24-1 to TRBJ2-1; no clear D gene. Germline loops: CDR1 KGHDR, CDR2 SFDVKD. Trimming pared 9 bases from V and 10 bases from J, leaving 12 bases between. The CDR3 covers 11 residues. In nucleotides, the CDR3 is TGTGCCACCGGGTATCATTGGGAGCAGTTCTTC. This gives the protein CATGYHWEQFF.

The chain employs TRBV7-9 and TRBJ2-4, with D maybe TRBD1 (6 bases). Germline V gives CDR1 SEHNR, CDR2 FQNEAQ (reference sequence). Trimming shortened V by 0 bases and J by 6 bases, and 12 bases separated the two germline ends. This CDR3 is built from 15 residues. CDR3 protein: CASSLALKTGNIQYF. Here the CDR3 DNA reads TGTGCCAGCAGCTTAGCTTTGAAGACAGGAAACATTCAGTACTTC.

The V call is TRBV4-2, the J call TRBJ2-1; the match to TRBD2 covers 9 bases. The V gene end was trimmed by 9 bases and the J gene end by 4 bases; junction bases not matched to a gene: 10. Looked up from germline, CDR1 is LGHNA and CDR2 is YNFKEQ. The CDR3 extends over 15 amino acids. The CDR3 region is CASSRGREGYNEQFF. The CDR3 bases are TGTGCCAGTAGTCGCGGGCGGGAGGGATACAATGAGCAGTTCTTC.

The sample holds a few counts of this clone. The chain couples TRBV7-9 to TRBJ2-7; 10 bases map to TRBD1. CDR1 is SEHNR, CDR2 FQNEAQ, per germline (reference sequence). This CDR3 has 16 residues. Trimming cost V 2 bases and J 4 bases; bases outside gene matches: 8. CDR3 residues: CASSLTDRGLSYEQYF. The CDR3 nucleotides are TGTGCCAGCAGCTTAACAGACAGGGGGCTATCGTACGAGCAGTACTTC.

The gene calls are TRBV6-5 and TRBJ2-4, with D possibly being TRBD1 or TRBD2 (5 bases each). The CDR3 is 15 residues long. Germline V lookup: CDR1 MNHEY, CDR2 SVGAGI. V was shortened by 2 bases and J by 6 bases, with 14 bases between the two germline ends. The CDR3 DNA reads TGTGCCAGCAGTTACGGGACGGATCACACAAACATTCAGTACTTC. Translating it yields CASSYGTDHTNIQYF.

The genes are TRBV5-1 and TRBJ1-4, with 10 positions matching TRBD1. The CDR3 sequence is 15 residues long. The V gene end was trimmed by 6 bases and the J gene end by 4 bases; junction bases not matched to a gene: 6. Germline V CDR1 and CDR2: SGHRS, YFSETQ. The CDR3 is CASTGTGDLNEKLFF. The CDR3 nucleotides read TGCGCCAGCACCGGGACAGGGGACCTTAATGAAAAACTGTTTTTT.

This clone counts as medium-sized. The chain combines TRBV5-8 with TRBJ2-2, with D possibly being TRBD1 (5 bases). Germline CDR1 reads SGHTS; CDR2 reads YDEGEE. This CDR3 spans 15 amino acids. V was cut by 2 bases and J by 5 bases, with 13 bases left in between. CDR3 nucleotides: TGTGCCAGCAGCTTACAGACAGTGAAAACCGGGGAGCTGTTTTTT. Its protein is CASSLQTVKTGELFF. The complete variable domain, with remaining parts taken from reference TRBV5-8 and TRBJ2-2, reads EAGVTQSPTHLIKTRGQQATLRCSPISGHTSVYWYQQALGLGLQFLLWYDEGEERNRGNFPPRFSGRQFPNYSSELNVNALELEDSALYLCASSLQTVKTGELFFGEGSRLTVL.

This rearrangement joins TRBV3-1 (or the pseudogene TRBV3-2) to TRBJ1-5, with 7 nucleotides matching TRBD1. The CDR3 is 15 residues long. Germline V gene data show CDR1 as LGHDT and CDR2 as YNNKEL (reference sequence). Unmatched junction bases numbered 6, after V lost 0 bases and J lost 7 bases. CDR3 nucleotide sequence: TGTGCCAGCAGCCAAGATCCAGGGGGAAAGCAGCCCCAGCATTTT. This codes for CASSQDPGGKQPQHF.

The chain employs TRBV21-1 and TRBJ2-3; the D call of TRBD1 is as the table states it, not checked on the DNA. TRBV21-1 is classified as a pseudogene. This CDR3 comprises 16 residues. The CDR3 here is CASSKARQGRTDTQYF. The CDR3 nucleotides are TGTGCCAGCAGCAAAGCCCGACAGGGGAGGACAGATACGCAGTATTTT.